This T cell receptor beta chain was documented in a study of blood T cell repertoires in COVID-19. Overall study context: Acute and convalescent COVID-19 samples came from the United States, Italy and Spain. Sample material is recorded as cDNA or gDNA derived from T cells, B-cell-depleted T cells, or PBMCs.

This CDR3 contains 15 residues. Germline CDR1 and CDR2: SEHNR and FQNEAQ (reference sequence). Unmatched junction bases numbered 11, after V lost 3 bases and J lost 11 bases. Per the study methods: It was from reference gene primer amplification that nucleated cell counts were estimated. Produced via immunoSEQ multiplex PCR; TCRdb's table is partial and in-frame only. V, J and clone size are those of that table, while D and trimming were read from the DNA. The repertoire includes a few hundred thousand clones, about 85% of them detected once, and around 4.2% sits in the top ten. V gene TRBV7-9 combines with J gene TRBJ1-1; 11 bases fit TRBD1. The sequence came from a woman aged 45-65 years with active or convalescent COVID-19. Sequencing used peripheral blood. In DNA form, the CDR3 reads TGTGCCAGCAGCTTTCGGACAGGGGGCGTCCCCGGGGCTTTCTTT. Amino acid sequence: CASSFRTGGVPGAFF.